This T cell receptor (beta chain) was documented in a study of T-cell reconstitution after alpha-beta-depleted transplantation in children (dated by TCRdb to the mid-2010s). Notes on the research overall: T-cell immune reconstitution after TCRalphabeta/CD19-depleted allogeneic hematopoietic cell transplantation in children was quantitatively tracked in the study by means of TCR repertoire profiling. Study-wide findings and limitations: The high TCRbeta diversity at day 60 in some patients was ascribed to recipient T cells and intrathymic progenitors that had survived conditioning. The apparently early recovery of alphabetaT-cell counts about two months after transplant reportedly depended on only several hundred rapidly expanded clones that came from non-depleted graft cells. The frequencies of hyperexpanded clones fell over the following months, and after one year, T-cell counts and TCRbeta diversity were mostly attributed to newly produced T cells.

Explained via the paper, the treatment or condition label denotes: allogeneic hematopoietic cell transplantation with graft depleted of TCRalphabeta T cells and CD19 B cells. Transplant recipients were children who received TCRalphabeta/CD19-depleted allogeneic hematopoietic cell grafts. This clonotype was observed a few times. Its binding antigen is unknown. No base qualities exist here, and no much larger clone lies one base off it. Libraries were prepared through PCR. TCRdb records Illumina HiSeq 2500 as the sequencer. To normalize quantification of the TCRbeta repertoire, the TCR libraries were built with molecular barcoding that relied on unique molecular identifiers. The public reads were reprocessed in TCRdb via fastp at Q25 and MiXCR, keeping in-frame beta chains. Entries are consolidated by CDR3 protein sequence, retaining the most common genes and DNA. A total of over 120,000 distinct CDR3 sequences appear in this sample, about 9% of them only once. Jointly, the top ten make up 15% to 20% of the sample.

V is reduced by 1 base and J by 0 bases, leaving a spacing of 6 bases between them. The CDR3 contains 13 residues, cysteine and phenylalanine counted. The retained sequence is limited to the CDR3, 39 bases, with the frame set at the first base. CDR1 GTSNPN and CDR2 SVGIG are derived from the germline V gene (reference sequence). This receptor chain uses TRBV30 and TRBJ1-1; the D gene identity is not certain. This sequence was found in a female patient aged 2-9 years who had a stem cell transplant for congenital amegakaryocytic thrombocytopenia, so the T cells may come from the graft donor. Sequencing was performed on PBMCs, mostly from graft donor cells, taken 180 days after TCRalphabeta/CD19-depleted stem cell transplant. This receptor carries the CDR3 CAWSEGLNTEAFF. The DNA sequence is TGTGCCTGGAGTGAAGGTTTGAACACTGAAGCTTTCTTT. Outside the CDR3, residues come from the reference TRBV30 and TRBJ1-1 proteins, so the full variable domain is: SQTIHQWPATLVQPVGSPLSLECTVEGTSNPNLYWYRQAAGRGLQLLFYSVGIGQISSEVPQNLSASRPQDRQFILSSKKLLLSDSGFYLCAWSEGLNTEAFFGQGTRLTVV.